These 17 T cell receptor beta chains originate from one sample sequenced in a study of CD8+ T cells in alopecia areata (dated by TCRdb to the late 2010s). What this sample's treatment or condition label stands for: oral pan-JAK inhibitor, 5-10 mg twice daily. Receptor libraries were prepared by the immunoSEQ multiplex PCR assay. For TCR sequencing, RNA was extracted from every sample and reverse transcribed into cDNA to serve as template. What TCRdb holds here is the immuneACCESS table cut down to in-frame rearrangements. Part of the clones is not present; checked against another copy, under half of the missing clones reflect an unresolved V gene, and the others are unexplained. This sample is represented by roughly 100,000 clones; around 84% of them were singletons. The top ten hold roughly 11% of the sample. This specimen was CD8+ T cells sorted from blood, taken between weeks 30 and 35, from a patient treated with tofacitinib. The origin of the receptors is a human donor with alopecia areata.

The chain carries TRBV9 and TRBJ2-7; possibly TRBD1 or TRBD2 for D (5 bases each). The CDR3 consists of 13 residues. The germline V gene has CDR1 SGDLS and CDR2 YYNGEE. Between the trimmed V and J ends, which lost 0 bases and 5 bases, there was a span of 9 bases. CDR3 nucleotides: TGTGCCAGCAGCGTAGTCGTGGGGGACGAGCAGTACTTC. Translated, it gives CASSVVVGDEQYF.

The V call is TRBV4-1, the J call TRBJ2-3, with no clear D. The germline V gene encodes CDR1 MGHRA and CDR2 YSYEKL. CDR3 size: 16 residues. Trimming removed 1 base at V and 6 bases at J, with 17 bases between. The CDR3, as DNA: TGCGCCAGCAGCCAAGGTCCGGAGAGGCAGTGGGATACGCAGTATTTT. It translates to CASSQGPERQWDTQYF.

The chain joins TRBV7-8 to TRBJ2-7; no reliable D call. The CDR3 runs to 14 residues. V lost 0 bases, J lost 0 bases, and 6 bases lay in between. CDR1 is SGHVS, CDR2 FQNEAQ, per germline. CDR3 DNA sequence: TGTGCCAGCAGCTTAGCTGGGAACTCCTACGAGCAGTACTTC. Amino acids: CASSLAGNSYEQYF.

This clone was counted between two and nine times. The chain has TRBV11-2 and TRBJ1-4, with 9 bases aligning to TRBD1. This CDR3 contains 15 residues. V lost 0 bases, J lost 8 bases, and 4 bases stayed unmatched. CDR1 and CDR2 (germline): SGHAT, FQNNGV. The CDR3 loop reads CASSLEGTGREKLFF. CDR3 nucleotide sequence: TGTGCCAGCAGCTTAGAGGGGACAGGGCGGGAAAAACTGTTTTTT.

The V gene is TRBV18, the J gene TRBJ2-1; D is ambiguous. The germline gives CDR1 KGHSH, CDR2 LQKENI. Trimming cost V 3 bases and J 8 bases, with 5 bases left between them. The CDR3 sequence is 11 residues long. CDR3 coding DNA: TGTGCCAGCTCACCCGTAGATGAGCAGTTCTTC. Translating it yields CASSPVDEQFF. The full variable domain, completed using reference TRBV18 and TRBJ2-1, is NAGVMQNPRHLVRRRGQEARLRCSPMKGHSHVYWYRQLPEEGLKFMVYLQKENIIDESGMPKERFSAEFPKEGPSILRIQQVVRGDSAAYFCASSPVDEQFFGPGTRLTVL.

This clone was recorded only once. The V and J genes are TRBV5-4 and TRBJ2-3, with D uncertain. This CDR3 region has 14 residues. Per germline, CDR1 SGHNT and CDR2 YYREEE (reference sequence). V was trimmed by 2 bases and J by 2 bases, leaving 9 bases between them. CDR3 amino acids: CASSFGSPTDTQYF. For the CDR3, the DNA is TGTGCCAGCAGCTTCGGTAGTCCCACAGATACGCAGTATTTT.

The CDR3 nucleotides read TGTGCCAGCAGTGAAGAGCAGGGGGCAACTGAAGCTTTCTTT. Its translation: CASSEEQGATEAFF. The genes are TRBV6-1 and TRBJ1-1; 8 nucleotides line up with TRBD1. The CDR3 is made up of 14 amino acids. The germline V gene has CDR1 MNHNS and CDR2 SASEGT. V shed 1 base, J shed 5 bases, and the junction held 3 bases outside the gene matches.

The CDR3 is CSVEEKGGVIDEQYF. The CDR3 coding sequence is TGCAGCGTTGAAGAAAAAGGAGGGGTAATCGACGAGCAGTACTTC. This chain connects TRBV29-1 to TRBJ2-5, with D tentatively TRBD2 (6 bases). The assigned J gene may be wrong: the sequence end matches TRBJ2-7 better. Germline V lookup: CDR1 SQVTM, CDR2 ANQGSEA. The CDR3 sequence is 15 residues long.

This clone was observed once. The rearrangement links TRBV18 to TRBJ2-7; maybe TRBD2 (5 bases). The germline V gene has CDR1 KGHSH and CDR2 LQKENI. Trimming took off 4 bases at V and 4 bases at J, with 11 bases between the two ends. The CDR3 sequence is 13 residues long. In DNA, the CDR3 is TGTGCCAGCTCACTTATTCCGGGATACGAGCAGTACTTC. Its translation is CASSLIPGYEQYF.

The chain has TRBV7-3 and TRBJ2-3, with 12 bases fitting TRBD1. This CDR3 is built from 16 residues. The germline gives CDR1 SGHTA, CDR2 FQGTGA. The trim removed 5 bases at V and 3 bases at J, leaving 6 bases unmatched. This CDR3 is CASSPGTGGVTDTQYF. In nucleotides, the CDR3 is TGTGCCAGCAGCCCCGGGACAGGGGGCGTTACAGATACGCAGTATTTT.

The chain combines TRBV15 with TRBJ2-3; TRBD2 agrees at 7 bases. Looked up from germline, CDR1 is LNHNV and CDR2 is YYDKDF (reference sequence). This CDR3 spans 16 amino acids. V dropped 3 bases and J dropped 2; count of bases not matched to a gene: 8. DNA for the CDR3: TGTGCCACCAGCAGCACAACTAGCGCCTTCACAGATACGCAGTATTTT. Protein product: CATSSTTSAFTDTQYF. Based on the CDR3 plus reference TRBV15 and TRBJ2-3, the full variable domain is DAMVIQNPRYQVTQFGKPVTLSCSQTLNHNVMYWYQQKSSQAPKLLFHYYDKDFNNEADTPDNFQSRRPNTSFCFLDIRSPGLGDTAMYLCATSSTTSAFTDTQYFGPGTRLTVL.

The J gene is TRBJ1-1, the V gene TRBV5-6; TRBD1 agrees at 9 bases. Trimming removed 4 bases from V and 3 bases from J; junction bases left unmatched: 4. The CDR3 loop spans 14 amino acids. Germline assignment: CDR1 SGHDT and CDR2 YYEEEE. The CDR3: CASSPQGADTEAFF. CDR3 bases: TGTGCCAGCAGCCCACAGGGGGCGGACACTGAAGCTTTCTTT. The full variable domain, completed using reference TRBV5-6 and TRBJ1-1, is DAGVTQSPTHLIKTRGQQVTLRCSPKSGHDTVSWYQQALGQGPQFIFQYYEEEERQRGNFPDRFSGHQFPNYSSELNVNALLLGDSALYLCASSPQGADTEAFFGQGTRLTVV.

The chain joins TRBV29-1 to TRBJ1-6; D possibly corresponds to TRBD1 (5 bases). Trimming took 7 bases from V and 9 from J, leaving 13 bases between them. The CDR3 covers 12 residues. The germline CDR1 and CDR2 sequences are SQVTM and ANQGSEA. The CDR3 loop reads CSAREGASPLHF. The CDR3 nucleotides read TGCAGCGCCCGGGAAGGGGCTTCACCCCTCCACTTT.

As regards this clone: One junction end disagrees with the germline gene, perhaps due to a read error. The rearrangement joins TRBV13 to TRBJ2-1, with 8 bases that match TRBD1. The length of the CDR3 is 16 residues. Germline V gene data show CDR1 as PRHDT and CDR2 as FYEKMQ (reference sequence). The CDR3 reads CASSLLSGQVYNEQLF. The CDR3 DNA reads TGTGCCAGCAGCTTATTGTCGGGACAGGTCTACAATGAGCAGCTCTTC.

The rearrangement uses TRBV27 and TRBJ1-5; D call uncertain. This CDR3 region has 13 residues. Trimming took 0 bases from V and 7 from J, leaving 7 bases between them. Germline V lookup: CDR1 MNHEY, CDR2 SMNVEV (reference sequence). The CDR3 nucleotides are TGTGCCAGCAGTTTATCGATAAGGCAGCCCCAGCATTTT. As protein: CASSLSIRQPQHF.

CDR3 sequence reads: CASSDPDVPTASGSPLHF. For the CDR3, the DNA is TGCGCCAGCAGTGATCCCGACGTTCCGACAGCATCGGGATCACCCCTCCACTTT. This sequence joins TRBV10-2 and TRBJ1-6; D is possibly TRBD1 (5 bases). Germline V lookup: CDR1 WSHSY, CDR2 SAAADI. This CDR3 spans 18 amino acids. Trimming left V 3 bases short and J 10 bases short, with 25 bases between.

V is TRBV6-5 and J is TRBJ2-5; no reliable D call. Looked up from germline, CDR1 is MNHEY and CDR2 is SVGAGI. This CDR3 spans 14 amino acids. V dropped 6 bases and J dropped 2 bases, with 13 bases sitting between them. The CDR3 coding sequence is TGTGCCAGCAGCCCGGAGAGGTATCAAGAGACCCAGTACTTC. Protein product: CASSPERYQETQYF.